Listed below are T cell receptor beta chains from one sample, sequenced in a study of T cell repertoires in cytomegalovirus infection. TCRdb analysed the reads with MiXCR anew, one entry per CDR3 protein. The sample consists of approximately 700,000 distinct CDR3 sequences, about a third of them appearing once. The material sequenced was PBMCs. These receptors were taken from a human donor in good health (CMV status not recorded). Some clones in this sample may be carry-over from other donors' samples. Both conserved end residues are part of each CDR3. The D gene is left open where the match is weak. Rows may omit the clone size; those that give it use once, few, many or a size class.

V: TRBV5-4
D: TRBD1
J: TRBJ2-5
size: -
CDR3: CASSPGQGPFQETQYF
DNA: TGTGCCAGCAGCCCAGGACAGGGGCCCTTTCAAGAGACCCAGTACTTC

V: TRBV7-2
D: -
J: TRBJ1-4
size: -
CDR3: CASSLTGSSWKLFF
DNA: TGTGCCAGCAGCCTTACGGGGTCCTCCTGGAAACTGTTTTTT

V: TRBV7-2
D: -
J: TRBJ2-7
size: -
CDR3: CASSRNAGYEQYF
DNA: TGTGCCAGTTCAAGGAATGCCGGTTACGAGCAGTACTTC

V: TRBV27
D: TRBD1
J: TRBJ2-1
size: few
CDR3: CASSYDRGFGIDEQFF
DNA: TGTGCCAGCAGTTATGACAGGGGATTCGGGATCGATGAGCAGTTCTTC

V: TRBV12-3/TRBV12-4
D: -
J: TRBJ1-5
size: -
CDR3: CASSHRFPNQPQHF
DNA: TGTGCCAGCAGCCACCGCTTCCCCAATCAGCCCCAGCATTTT

V: TRBV12-3/TRBV12-4
D: -
J: TRBJ2-1
size: few
CDR3: CASSRITSAAPLDYEQFF
DNA: TGTGCCAGCAGTCGAATAACGAGTGCGGCCCCATTGGATTATGAGCAGTTCTTC

V: TRBV7-9
D: -
J: TRBJ2-5
size: few
CDR3: CASGPEQETQYF
DNA: TGTGCCAGCGGGCCGGAACAAGAGACCCAGTACTTC

V: TRBV12-5
D: -
J: TRBJ1-1
size: once
CDR3: CASGLVGGTEAFF
DNA: TGTGCTAGTGGTTTGGTAGGGGGCACTGAAGCTTTCTTT

V: TRBV5-5
D: -
J: TRBJ1-1
size: -
CDR3: CASSLVLEGTEAFF
DNA: TGTGCCAGCAGCTTAGTATTGGAGGGAACTGAAGCTTTCTTT

V: TRBV28
D: TRBD2
J: TRBJ2-7
size: few
CDR3: CASSWGSGTWDYEQYF
DNA: TGTGCCAGCAGTTGGGGTAGCGGGACATGGGATTACGAGCAGTACTTC

V: TRBV29-1
D: -
J: TRBJ2-2
size: -
CDR3: CSVEHTGELFF
DNA: TGCAGCGTTGAGCACACCGGGGAGCTGTTTTTT

V: TRBV27
D: -
J: TRBJ1-1
size: few
CDR3: CASRLEGLPNTEAFF
DNA: TGTGCCAGCAGACTCGAAGGGTTACCGAACACTGAAGCTTTCTTT

V: TRBV28
D: -
J: TRBJ1-2
size: -
CDR3: CASSWSRGVAF
DNA: TGTGCCAGCAGTTGGTCGCGAGGGGTCGCCTTC

V: TRBV7-8
D: -
J: TRBJ2-3
size: once
CDR3: CASSLGGRFDTQYF
DNA: TGTGCCAGCAGCCTCGGGGGTCGGTTCGATACGCAGTATTTT

V: TRBV7-8
D: TRBD2
J: TRBJ2-1
size: many
CDR3: CASSTGLEIAGYNEQFF
DNA: TGTGCCAGCAGCACAGGACTGGAAATAGCGGGCTACAATGAGCAGTTCTTC

V: TRBV27
D: -
J: TRBJ2-7
size: few
CDR3: CASSSLSAAGSYEQYF
DNA: TGTGCCAGCAGTTCCCTCTCGGCTGCGGGGTCCTACGAGCAGTACTTC

V: TRBV12-3/TRBV12-4
D: TRBD1
J: TRBJ1-6
size: few
CDR3: CASSLTGERSPLHF
DNA: TGTGCCAGCAGCCTAACAGGGGAGCGATCACCCCTCCACTTT

V: TRBV5-6
D: -
J: TRBJ2-5
size: many
CDR3: CASSPGTEETQYF
DNA: TGTGCCAGCAGCCCGGGGACCGAAGAGACCCAGTACTTC

V: TRBV25-1
D: -
J: TRBJ2-1
size: -
CDR3: CASSGQGLNEQFF
DNA: TGTGCCAGCAGTGGCCAGGGTTTGAATGAGCAGTTCTTC

V: TRBV6-1
D: -
J: TRBJ1-5
size: many
CDR3: CASSERENQPQHF
DNA: TGTGCCAGCAGTGAGAGGGAGAATCAGCCCCAGCATTTT

V: TRBV12-3/TRBV12-4
D: TRBD1
J: TRBJ1-5
size: -
CDR3: CASSGHRGNQHF
DNA: TGTGCCAGCAGTGGTCACAGGGGGAACCAGCATTTT

V: TRBV4-1
D: -
J: TRBJ1-2
size: -
CDR3: CASSQVGETNYGYTF
DNA: TGCGCCAGCAGCCAAGTGGGAGAGACTAACTATGGCTACACCTTC

V: TRBV6-5
D: TRBD1
J: TRBJ1-2
size: -
CDR3: CASSYGRGRERYTF
DNA: TGTGCCAGCAGTTATGGCAGGGGGCGCGAACGCTACACCTTC

V: TRBV28
D: -
J: TRBJ1-1
size: once
CDR3: CASISVNTEAFF
DNA: TGTGCCAGCATCTCGGTAAACACTGAAGCTTTCTTT

V: TRBV10-1
D: TRBD2
J: TRBJ2-3
size: -
CDR3: CASSAQRGGTQYF
DNA: TGCGCCAGCAGTGCCCAGCGGGGGGGCACGCAGTATTTT

V: TRBV28
D: -
J: TRBJ2-7
size: -
CDR3: CASRTSRGDQYF
DNA: TGTGCCAGCAGGACTTCAAGGGGCGATCAGTACTTC

V: TRBV7-8
D: TRBD1
J: TRBJ1-1
size: few
CDR3: CASSKRVPGQGVNTEAFF
DNA: TGTGCCAGCAGCAAAAGAGTCCCGGGACAGGGGGTGAACACTGAAGCTTTCTTT

V: TRBV28
D: -
J: TRBJ2-7
size: few
CDR3: CASSLGRARAEQYF
DNA: TGTGCCAGCAGTTTGGGCAGGGCAAGGGCCGAGCAGTACTTC

V: TRBV7-2
D: -
J: TRBJ1-5
size: many
CDR3: CASSLMGGGYQPQHF
DNA: TGTGCCAGCAGCTTAATGGGTGGTGGGTATCAGCCCCAGCATTTT

V: TRBV3-1
D: -
J: TRBJ2-1
size: -
CDR3: CASSPTGGSEQFF
DNA: TGTGCCAGCAGCCCTACGGGGGGCAGTGAGCAGTTCTTC

V: TRBV7-2
D: -
J: TRBJ1-3
size: -
CDR3: CASSLENGFSGNTIYF
DNA: TGTGCCAGCAGCTTAGAGAACGGCTTCTCTGGAAACACCATATATTTT

V: TRBV7-6
D: -
J: TRBJ1-4
size: -
CDR3: CASSLGAGLGTGEKLFF
DNA: TGTGCCAGCAGCTTAGGAGCAGGGTTGGGCACCGGTGAAAAACTGTTTTTT

V: TRBV11-2
D: TRBD1
J: TRBJ1-5
size: many
CDR3: CASSMSGTGHQPQHF
DNA: TGTGCCAGCAGCATGTCCGGGACAGGGCATCAGCCCCAGCATTTT

V: TRBV7-8
D: -
J: TRBJ1-5
size: few
CDR3: CASTQGRSNQPQHF
DNA: TGTGCCAGCACCCAGGGCCGGAGCAATCAGCCCCAGCATTTT

V: TRBV7-6
D: TRBD2
J: TRBJ2-1
size: -
CDR3: CASSGDRDYLYNEQFF
DNA: TGTGCCAGCAGCGGAGACCGGGACTACCTTTACAATGAGCAGTTCTTC

V: TRBV28
D: -
J: TRBJ1-6
size: many
CDR3: CASSSLGTMINSPLHF
DNA: TGTGCCAGCAGTTCCCTCGGGACGATGATTAATTCACCCCTCCACTTT

V: TRBV6-1
D: -
J: TRBJ1-5
size: -
CDR3: CASSEGPTGRQPQHF
DNA: TGTGCCAGCAGTGAAGGGCCGACGGGGAGGCAGCCCCAGCATTTT

V: TRBV2
D: TRBD1
J: TRBJ1-2
size: -
CDR3: CASAGGQGRGYTF
DNA: TGTGCCAGCGCCGGGGGACAGGGTCGTGGCTACACCTTC

V: TRBV6-5
D: -
J: TRBJ1-5
size: few
CDR3: CASRRTALNQPQHF
DNA: TGTGCCAGCAGGAGGACAGCCTTGAATCAGCCCCAGCATTTT

V: TRBV12-3/TRBV12-4
D: TRBD1
J: TRBJ1-6
size: -
CDR3: CASRTGQGHNSPLHF
DNA: TGTGCCAGCAGGACCGGACAGGGCCACAATTCACCCCTCCACTTT

V: TRBV7-2
D: TRBD1
J: TRBJ1-1
size: many
CDR3: CASSLAQGASVAFF
DNA: TGTGCCAGCAGCTTAGCACAGGGGGCGAGTGTGGCTTTCTTT

V: TRBV7-8
D: -
J: TRBJ2-2
size: -
CDR3: CASILSRARGGELFF
DNA: TGTGCCAGCATCCTTAGTAGAGCTCGGGGGGGGGAGCTGTTTTTT

V: TRBV24-1
D: -
J: TRBJ2-2
size: -
CDR3: CATSDLRLGTGELFF
DNA: TGTGCCACCAGTGATTTGCGATTGGGGACCGGGGAGCTGTTTTTT

V: TRBV28
D: -
J: TRBJ1-2
size: -
CDR3: CAISLDGTVYTF
DNA: TGTGCCATCAGTTTGGACGGGACGGTCTACACCTTC

V: TRBV20-1
D: TRBD1
J: TRBJ1-1
size: -
CDR3: CSAREGGGGTEAFF
DNA: TGCAGTGCTAGAGAAGGGGGCGGGGGCACTGAAGCTTTCTTT

V: TRBV20-1
D: -
J: TRBJ2-7
size: -
CDR3: CSAGGLTQGYEQYF
DNA: TGCAGTGCTGGGGGGTTAACCCAGGGCTACGAGCAGTACTTC

V: TRBV6-5
D: -
J: TRBJ1-1
size: -
CDR3: CASSTVRVLNTEAFF
DNA: TGTGCCAGCAGTACCGTACGTGTTTTGAACACTGAAGCTTTCTTT

V: TRBV5-4
D: -
J: TRBJ1-4
size: few
CDR3: CASSKYREGSEKLFF
DNA: TGTGCCAGCAGCAAATACAGGGAGGGCAGTGAAAAACTGTTTTTT

V: TRBV11-2
D: -
J: TRBJ2-1
size: -
CDR3: CASSRREQAYNEQFF
DNA: TGTGCCAGCAGCCGCCGCGAACAGGCCTACAATGAGCAGTTCTTC

V: TRBV19
D: -
J: TRBJ2-5
size: few
CDR3: CASSLQEDSPQETQYF
DNA: TGTGCCAGTAGTCTTCAGGAGGACAGCCCGCAAGAGACCCAGTACTTC

V: TRBV6-6
D: -
J: TRBJ2-7
size: few
CDR3: CASSYSILSRGDHEQYF
DNA: TGTGCCAGCAGTTACTCGATTCTTTCCAGGGGGGACCACGAGCAGTACTTC

V: TRBV6-1
D: -
J: TRBJ2-5
size: many
CDR3: CASSEETQYF
DNA: TGTGCCAGCAGTGAAGAGACCCAGTACTTC

V: TRBV12-3/TRBV12-4
D: TRBD2
J: TRBJ2-2
size: -
CDR3: CASSLGPGLAYTGELFF
DNA: TGTGCCAGCAGTTTAGGGCCAGGACTAGCGTACACCGGGGAGCTGTTTTTT

V: TRBV5-6
D: TRBD1
J: TRBJ2-1
size: -
CDR3: CASSLALQGERQEQFF
DNA: TGTGCCAGCAGCTTGGCTTTGCAGGGGGAGCGCCAAGAGCAGTTCTTC

V: TRBV11-3
D: -
J: TRBJ2-1
size: once
CDR3: CASSSSDWRDNEQFF
DNA: TGTGCCAGCAGCTCCTCAGACTGGAGAGACAATGAGCAGTTCTTC